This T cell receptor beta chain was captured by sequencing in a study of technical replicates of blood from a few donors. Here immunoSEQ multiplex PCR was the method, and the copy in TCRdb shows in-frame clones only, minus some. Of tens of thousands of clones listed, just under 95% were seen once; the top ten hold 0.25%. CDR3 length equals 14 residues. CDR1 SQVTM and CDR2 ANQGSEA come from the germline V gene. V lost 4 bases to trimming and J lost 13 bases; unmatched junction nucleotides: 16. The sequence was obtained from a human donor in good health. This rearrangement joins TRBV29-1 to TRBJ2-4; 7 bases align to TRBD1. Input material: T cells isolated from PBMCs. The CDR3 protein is CSVAWTVRKGAQYF. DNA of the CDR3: TGCAGCGTTGCGTGGACAGTTCGGAAGGGGGCCCAGTACTTC.